The source of this T cell receptor (beta chain) is a study of T cells after yellow fever vaccination. Study-wide context: When fractions had low cell numbers, they were prepared with SMART-Seq v4 Ultra Low Input. Regarding the study as a whole: Subsequent booster samples again held most clones from primary vaccination (under 98% CD4, just under 90% CD8).

MiXCR was run by TCRdb on the 5' RACE reads, yielding one entry per CDR3 protein. Here the sample spans hundreds of thousands of distinct CDR3 sequences, over 9% being singletons. The CDR3 runs 12 residues. V was pared by 7 bases and J by 10 bases, with 15 bases between. Per the germline V gene, CDR1 is SGHRS and CDR2 is YFSETQ. This clonotype has just one count. The antigen is undetermined. The sample in question was PBMCs, obtained on the day of the yellow fever booster vaccination. V is TRBV5-1 and J is TRBJ2-1; no definite D call. This TCR came from a man aged 25-40 years who received the YFV17D yellow fever vaccine. The DNA for the CDR3 is TGCGCCAGCGGCCCGGTGGCGTCCGAGCAGTTCTTC. It yields the protein CASGPVASEQFF.